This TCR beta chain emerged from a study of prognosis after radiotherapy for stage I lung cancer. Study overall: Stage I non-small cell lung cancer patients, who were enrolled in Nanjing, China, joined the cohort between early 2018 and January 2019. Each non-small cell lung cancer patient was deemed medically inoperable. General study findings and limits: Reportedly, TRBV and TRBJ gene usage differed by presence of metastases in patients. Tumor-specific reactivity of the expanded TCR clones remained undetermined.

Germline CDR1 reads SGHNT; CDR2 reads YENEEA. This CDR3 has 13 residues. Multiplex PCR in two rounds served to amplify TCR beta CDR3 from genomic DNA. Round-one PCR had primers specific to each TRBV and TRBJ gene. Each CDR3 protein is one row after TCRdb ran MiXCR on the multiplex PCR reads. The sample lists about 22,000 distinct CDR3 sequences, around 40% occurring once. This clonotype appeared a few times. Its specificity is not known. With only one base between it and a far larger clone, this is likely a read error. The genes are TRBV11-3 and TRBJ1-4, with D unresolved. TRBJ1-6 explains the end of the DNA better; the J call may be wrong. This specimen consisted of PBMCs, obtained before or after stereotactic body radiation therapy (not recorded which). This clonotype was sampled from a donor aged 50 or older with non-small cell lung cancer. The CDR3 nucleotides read TGTGCCAGCCGTCTTTCCCTTTATTCACCCCTCCACTTT. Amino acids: CASRLSLYSPLHF.